In its sample, the clone carrying this T cell receptor beta chain was seen once. The CDR3 covers 14 residues. Germline V gene sequence: CDR1 ENHRY, CDR2 SYGVKD. The ends lost 10 bases at V and 5 bases at J; junction bases unmatched: 12. The data were obtained in a study of blood T cell repertoires in COVID-19. Overall study context: COVID-19 samples from acute and convalescent phases originated in the United States, Italy and Spain. PBMCs, B-cell-depleted T cells, or T cells were the source of the cDNA or gDNA that made up the material.

TCRdb keeps only in-frame clones here, not all; method: immunoSEQ multiplex PCR. The repertoire holds under 150,000 clones, with more than 65% as singletons. The sample comprised peripheral blood. The receptor's source is a woman aged 55-69 years with acute or convalescent COVID-19. The rearrangement links TRBV10-3 to TRBJ1-1; TRBD1 aligns across 8 bases. The CDR3: CATNEQGVPTEAFF. As DNA, the CDR3 is TGTGCCACCAACGAACAGGGGGTCCCTACTGAAGCTTTCTTT.